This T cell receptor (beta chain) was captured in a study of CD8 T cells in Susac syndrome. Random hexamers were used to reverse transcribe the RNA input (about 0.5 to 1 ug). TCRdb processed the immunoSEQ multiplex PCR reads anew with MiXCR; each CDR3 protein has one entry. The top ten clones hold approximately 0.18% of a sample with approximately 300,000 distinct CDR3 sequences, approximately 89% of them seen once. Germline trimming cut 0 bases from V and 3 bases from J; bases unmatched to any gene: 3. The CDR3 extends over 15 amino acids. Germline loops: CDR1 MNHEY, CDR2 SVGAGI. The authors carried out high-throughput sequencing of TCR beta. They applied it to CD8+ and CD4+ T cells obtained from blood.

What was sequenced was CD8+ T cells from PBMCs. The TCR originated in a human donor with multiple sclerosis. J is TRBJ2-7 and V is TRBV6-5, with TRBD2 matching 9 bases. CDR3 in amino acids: CASSYSREGFYEQYF. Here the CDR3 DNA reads TGTGCCAGCAGTTACTCGCGGGAGGGTTTCTACGAGCAGTACTTC.